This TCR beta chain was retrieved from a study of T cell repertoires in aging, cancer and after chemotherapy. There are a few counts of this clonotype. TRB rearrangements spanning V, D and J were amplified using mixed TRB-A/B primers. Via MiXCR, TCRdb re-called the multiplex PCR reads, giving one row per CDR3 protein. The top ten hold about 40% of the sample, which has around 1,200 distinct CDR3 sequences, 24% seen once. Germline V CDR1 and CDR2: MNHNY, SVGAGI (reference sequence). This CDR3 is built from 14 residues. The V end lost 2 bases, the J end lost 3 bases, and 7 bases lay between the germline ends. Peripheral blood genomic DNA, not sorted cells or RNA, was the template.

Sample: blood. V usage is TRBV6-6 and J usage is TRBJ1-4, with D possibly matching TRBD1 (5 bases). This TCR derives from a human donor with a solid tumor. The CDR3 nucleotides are TGTGCCAGCAGTTACGGGGGTTCTAATGAAAAACTGTTTTTT. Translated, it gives CASSYGGSNEKLFF.